What follows are 19 T cell receptor beta chains derived from one specimen sequenced in a study of Ad26.COV2.S vaccination and SARS-CoV-2 variants. Generated by immunoSEQ multiplex PCR, the TCRdb table keeps only in-frame clones and is missing some. The top ten hold approximately 2.1% of the sample, which has some 340,000 clones, just under 85% seen once. The treatment: roughly 18 received Ad26.COV2.S at low or high dose, single or two shots; 5 received placebo; per-sample allocation not given. All samples were drawn on day 63, counting from the first vaccine or placebo injection. Sample: peripheral blood, taken in a trial of Ad26.COV2.S vaccine versus placebo. The receptors derive from a person aged 18-65 years who received the Ad26.COV2.S COVID-19 vaccine or a placebo.

The chain combines TRBV3-1 (or the pseudogene TRBV3-2) with TRBJ1-6; D is unresolved. Germline loops: CDR1 LGHDT, CDR2 YNNKEL (reference sequence). The V end lost 1 base, the J end lost 0 bases, and 13 bases lay between the germline ends. This CDR3 is 18 amino acids long. The CDR3 DNA reads as TGTGCCAGCAGCCAAGCTGGGAGTTGGAGCTCCTATAATTCACCCCTCCACTTT. It codes for CASSQAGSWSSYNSPLHF.

The chain uses TRBV19 and TRBJ2-6; 7 bases align to TRBD2. The CDR3 runs to 22 residues. The V segment lost 0 bases and the J segment 0 bases; nucleotides outside the gene matches: 17. Germline V gene sequence: CDR1 LNHDA, CDR2 SQIVND (reference sequence). The CDR3 DNA follows: TGTGCCAGTAGTATAGACACCCCGAAGATGGGGGGGGAGTACTCTGGGGCCAACGTCCTGACTTTC. Translation gives CASSIDTPKMGGEYSGANVLTF.

This rearrangement joins TRBV5-6 to TRBJ1-1; 9 bases align to TRBD1. The CDR3 covers 15 residues. With V trimmed by 6 bases and J by 3 bases, 9 bases remained unmatched. CDR1 is SGHDT and CDR2 is YYEEEE in the germline V gene. The CDR3 DNA reads as TGTGCCAGCACCAGGGACAGGGAGGAGTACACTGAAGCTTTCTTT. Translated, it gives CASTRDREEYTEAFF.

This clone was detected only a few times. The rearrangement uses TRBV11-3 and TRBJ2-2, with 11 bases matching TRBD2. Germline CDR1 reads SGHNT; CDR2 reads YENEEA. The CDR3 runs to 16 residues. The trim removed 5 bases at V and 5 bases at J, leaving 7 bases unmatched. The CDR3 here is CASSELAGDGTGELFF. Written as DNA, the CDR3 is TGTGCCAGCAGCGAACTAGCGGGGGATGGAACCGGGGAGCTGTTTTTT.

The V and J genes are TRBV7-9 and TRBJ2-1; D remains ambiguous. The germline V gene encodes CDR1 SEHNR and CDR2 FQNEAQ (reference sequence). The CDR3 extends over 17 amino acids. V shed 4 bases and J shed 5 bases, with 21 bases lying between them. The CDR3 DNA sequence: TGTGCCAGCAGCTCCCGCACCGGCCGTGACTCGAACAATGAGCAGTTCTTC. It specifies CASSSRTGRDSNNEQFF.

The J gene is TRBJ2-1, the V gene TRBV28; 8 bases are shared with TRBD2. The trim removed 4 bases at V and 0 bases at J, leaving 14 bases unmatched. In germline, CDR1 is MDHEN, CDR2 SYDVKM. The length of the CDR3 is 19 residues. CDR3: CASSSRWGGGPSSYNEQFF. CDR3 coding DNA: TGTGCCAGCAGTTCCCGTTGGGGCGGGGGGCCGAGCTCCTACAATGAGCAGTTCTTC.

This clone was seen a handful of times. The V gene is TRBV7-9, the J gene TRBJ2-7, with 9 nucleotides matching TRBD1. CDR1 and CDR2 (germline): SEHNR, FQNEAQ (reference sequence). With 8 bases clipped from V and 6 bases from J, the junction kept 11 bases outside the gene matches. This CDR3 has 14 amino acids. CDR3 bases: TGTGCCAGCTCGCCTCCCGGGACAGGGTCCGAGCAGTACTTC. As protein: CASSPPGTGSEQYF. The whole variable domain, remainder taken from reference TRBV7-9 and TRBJ2-7, is DTGVSQNPRHKITKRGQNVTFRCDPISEHNRLYWYRQTLGQGPEFLTYFQNEAQLEKSRLLSDRFSAERPKGSFSTLEIQRTEQGDSAMYLCASSPPGTGSEQYFGPGTRLTVT.

The gene calls are TRBV4-1 and TRBJ1-5, with TRBD1 as a possible D gene (5 bases). CDR1 MGHRA and CDR2 YSYEKL come from the germline V gene. This CDR3 contains 16 residues. V dropped 5 bases and J dropped 4 bases, with 18 bases sitting between them. The CDR3 sequence: CASSARQSGVNQPQHF. In DNA form, the CDR3 reads TGCGCCAGCAGCGCCCGACAGAGCGGAGTTAATCAGCCCCAGCATTTT.

The J gene is TRBJ2-1, the V gene TRBV5-6; TRBD2 is a possible D gene (6 bases). Trimming cost V 4 bases and J 14 bases, with 25 bases left between them. This CDR3 contains 15 residues. Germline CDR1 SGHDT, CDR2 YYEEEE. The CDR3 sequence: CASSPRDSVTGFEFF. The CDR3 bases are TGTGCCAGCAGCCCCCGGGACTCCGTCACCGGCTTTGAGTTCTTC. The complete variable domain, with remaining parts taken from reference TRBV5-6 and TRBJ2-1, reads DAGVTQSPTHLIKTRGQQVTLRCSPKSGHDTVSWYQQALGQGPQFIFQYYEEEERQRGNFPDRFSGHQFPNYSSELNVNALLLGDSALYLCASSPRDSVTGFEFFGPGTRLTVL.

The chain links TRBV12-3 or TRBV12-4 to TRBJ1-2; D may be TRBD1 (6 bases). V lost 4 bases and J 11 bases, leaving 17 bases between the germline ends. The CDR3 sequence is 13 residues long. The CDR3 DNA reads as TGTGCCAGCAGTTCCGGGGGGCGGGGGGATTACACCTTC. Translating gives CASSSGGRGDYTF.

Comment on this clone: Germline is not matched at one junction end, which may reflect a read error. The V call is TRBV7-7, the J call TRBJ2-7; D ambiguous. Germline values: CDR1 SSHAT, CDR2 FNYEAQ (reference sequence). The CDR3 has 15 residues. CDR3 sequence: CASSPGIGPSYEQYF. As DNA, the CDR3 is TGTGCTAGCAGCCCCGGAATAGGGCCGTCCTACGAGCAGTACTTC.

The CDR3 sequence: CASSLKQGGNQPQHF. CDR3 bases: TGTGCCAGCAGCTTAAAACAGGGAGGCAATCAGCCCCAGCATTTT. The chain carries TRBV7-6 and TRBJ1-5, with a weak D call TRBD1 (6 bases). From germline, CDR1 is SGHVS and CDR2 FNYEAQ. Trimming took 2 bases from V and 2 from J, leaving 10 bases between them. CDR3 length equals 15 residues.

The genes are TRBV6-1 and TRBJ1-2; D is unresolved. Trimming left V 1 base short and J 3 bases short, with 9 bases between. Germline-derived CDR1 and CDR2 are MNHNS and SASEGT. The CDR3 extends over 14 amino acids. CDR3 residues: CASSEGEEHYGYTF. CDR3 bases: TGTGCCAGCAGTGAAGGGGAGGAACACTATGGCTACACCTTC.

V usage is TRBV10-2 and J usage is TRBJ2-7; D is perhaps TRBD2 (5 bases). V lost 3 bases to trimming and J lost 3 bases, with 15 bases between them. The length of the CDR3 is 15 residues. Germline loops: CDR1 WSHSY, CDR2 SAAADI. This CDR3 is CASSDGLFRGYEQYF. Written as DNA, the CDR3 is TGCGCCAGCAGTGACGGACTCTTTCGGGGCTACGAGCAGTACTTC.

The chain recombines TRBV5-6 with TRBJ1-1; D uncertain. V shed 0 bases and J shed 1 base, with 10 bases lying between them. CDR3 length: 15 residues. In germline, CDR1 is SGHDT, CDR2 YYEEEE. CDR3 DNA sequence: TGTGCCAGCAGCTTGGCCGAGGGAGGGAACACTGAAGCTTTCTTT. The encoded protein is CASSLAEGGNTEAFF.

This chain links TRBV7-8 with TRBJ1-4; TRBD1 might be the D (5 bases). The CDR3 spans 13 residues. Between the trimmed V and J ends, which lost 2 bases and 8 bases, there was a span of 9 bases. Germline values: CDR1 SGHVS, CDR2 FQNEAQ. The CDR3 nucleotides are TGTGCCAGCAGCTTAAACAGGAAAGAAAAACTGTTTTTT. This sequence encodes CASSLNRKEKLFF.

This clone was seen more than once but under ten times. The chain recombines TRBV5-5 with TRBJ2-3; a possible D gene is TRBD2 (5 bases). The germline CDR1 and CDR2 sequences are SGHKS and YYEKEE (reference sequence). The CDR3 runs to 15 residues. Deletions cut 4 bases from V and 3 bases from J, with 15 bases between. DNA for the CDR3: TGTGCCAGCAGCCCGGACGGGGATAGTACAGATACGCAGTATTTT. Translating it yields CASSPDGDSTDTQYF.

The V gene is TRBV30, the J gene TRBJ1-1; D is unresolved. The V end lost 5 bases, the J end lost 1 base, and 5 bases lay between the germline ends. Germline V gene sequence: CDR1 GTSNPN, CDR2 SVGIG (reference sequence). This CDR3 has 11 amino acids. In DNA, the CDR3 is TGTGCCTGGGGATGGAACACTGAAGCTTTCTTT. Encoded protein: CAWGWNTEAFF.

The chain recombines TRBV9 with TRBJ2-3, with unresolved D. Germline V lookup: CDR1 SGDLS, CDR2 YYNGEE. V gave up 0 bases and J gave up 1 base, with 6 bases separating them. This CDR3 is built from 14 residues. CDR3 sequence: CASSVDHRTDTQYF. In DNA, the CDR3 is TGTGCCAGCAGCGTAGATCACCGCACAGATACGCAGTATTTT.